Below, 11 T cell receptor beta chains from the same sample are listed, as sequenced in a study of T cell repertoires in cytomegalovirus infection. TCRdb used MiXCR to reprocess the reads, holding one entry per CDR3 protein. The sample comprises around 240,000 distinct CDR3 sequences, roughly 22% of which are singletons, and 15% to 20% rests with the top ten. The sequencing sample was made of CD8+ T cells from PBMCs. The receptors stem from a human donor in good health (CMV status not recorded). Some clones in this sample may be carry-over from other donors' samples.

The chain uses TRBV20-1 and TRBJ2-1, with 7 bases lining up with TRBD1. The germline gives CDR1 DFQATT, CDR2 SNEGSKA (reference sequence). CDR3 length: 10 residues. V shed 5 bases and J 11 bases; nucleotides not matched to a gene: 3. This CDR3 is CSASGQQQFF. The CDR3 region has the DNA TGCAGTGCTTCGGGACAGCAGCAGTTCTTC.

On this clonotype: This may come from a read error, since a much larger clone is one base off. The J gene is TRBJ1-2, the V gene TRBV20-1; weak D call: TRBD1 (6 bases). Germline CDR1 is DFQATT and CDR2 is SNEGSKA (reference sequence). CDR3 length: 16 amino acids. In nucleotides, the CDR3 is TGCAGTTCTAGAGATCCGACAGGACCCAGGCAAAGTGGCTACACCTTC. Residues: CSSRDPTGPRQSGYTF.

This rearrangement joins TRBV5-4 to TRBJ2-2; D possibly corresponds to TRBD2 (5 bases). The CDR3 covers 14 residues. Germline CDR1 and CDR2: SGHNT and YYREEE (reference sequence). Trimming removed 1 base at V and 4 bases at J, with 8 bases between. The CDR3 is CASSLSGFTGELFF. The CDR3 DNA sequence: TGTGCCAGCAGCTTGTCGGGGTTCACCGGGGAGCTGTTTTTT. Drawing the rest from reference TRBV5-4 and TRBJ2-2, the complete variable domain is ETGVTQSPTHLIKTRGQQVTLRCSSQSGHNTVSWYQQALGQGPQFIFQYYREEENGRGNFPPRFSGLQFPNYSSELNVNALELDDSALYLCASSLSGFTGELFFGEGSRLTVL.

In its sample, this clonotype was seen a few times. CDR3 in DNA: TGTGCCAGCAGCCAAGGGACAGGCGGGGCCAATCAGACCCAGTACTTC. This codes for CASSQGTGGANQTQYF. The chain couples TRBV7-9 to TRBJ2-5, with 8 bases identical to TRBD1. With V trimmed by 5 bases and J by 6 bases, 14 bases remained unmatched. The CDR3 is made up of 16 amino acids. The germline CDR1 and CDR2 sequences are SEHNR and FQNEAQ (reference sequence).

The J gene is TRBJ2-7, the V gene TRBV6-5; the match to TRBD2 covers 7 bases. Germline CDR1 is MNHEY and CDR2 is SVGAGI. This CDR3 has 16 residues. V was pared by 2 bases and J by 2 bases, with 9 bases of the junction left unmatched. The CDR3 region is CASSYPTRRGTYEQYF. In DNA, the CDR3 is TGTGCCAGCAGTTACCCAACAAGGCGGGGGACCTACGAGCAGTACTTC.

This clonotype has more than one count but fewer than ten. This chain links TRBV14 with TRBJ2-1, with a possible D match to TRBD1 (6 bases). There are 14 residues in the CDR3. Germline assignment: CDR1 SGHDN and CDR2 FVKESK. Between the trimmed V and J ends, which lost 0 bases and 7 bases, there was a span of 10 bases. In DNA, the CDR3 is TGTGCCAGCAGCCAAGAGTCAACAGGGAATGAGCAGTTCTTC. The encoded protein is CASSQESTGNEQFF.

This clonotype turned up a few times. The chain links TRBV7-6 to TRBJ1-1; no reliable D call. Per the germline V gene, CDR1 is SGHVS and CDR2 is FNYEAQ. V shed 1 base and J shed 1 base, with 7 bases lying between them. The length of the CDR3 is 14 residues. CDR3 nucleotides: TGTGCCAGCAGCTTAGGCCCGCCGAACACTGAAGCTTTCTTT. Amino acids: CASSLGPPNTEAFF.

This chain links TRBV6-2 or TRBV6-3 with TRBJ1-2; unclear D gene. The CDR3 has 15 amino acids. Trimming took 2 bases from V and 4 from J, leaving 14 bases between them. CDR1 is MNHEY and CDR2 is SVGEGT in the germline V gene. CDR3 bases: TGTGCCAGCAGTTACGTTGGACCCGAGCGCTATGGCTACACCTTC. This encodes CASSYVGPERYGYTF.

In its sample, this clonotype was seen many times. The rearrangement links TRBV2 to TRBJ2-5, with TRBD1 as a possible D gene (5 bases). The CDR3 length is 13 residues. Trimming took 6 bases from V and 1 from J, leaving 9 bases between them. CDR1 and CDR2 (germline): SNHLY, FYNNEI. The CDR3 protein is CASRSRVQETQYF. CDR3 nucleotide sequence: TGTGCCAGCAGAAGCAGGGTCCAAGAGACCCAGTACTTC.

The chain links TRBV28 to TRBJ1-2; 9 bases align to TRBD1. CDR1 is MDHEN, CDR2 SYDVKM, per germline. J gave up 8 bases and V 6 bases, and 4 bases lay outside the gene matches. The CDR3 is 12 residues long. The CDR3 spells CASSYTGGGYTF. CDR3 in DNA: TGTGCCAGCAGCTACACAGGGGGCGGCTACACCTTC.

The chain has TRBV6-2 or TRBV6-3 and TRBJ2-7; D is ambiguous. The CDR3 length is 15 residues. V lost 5 bases to trimming and J lost 0 bases, with 14 bases between them. CDR1 and CDR2 (germline): MNHEY, SVGEGT. CDR3 sequence reads: CASSTRGATSYEQYF. In DNA form, the CDR3 reads TGTGCCAGCAGTACCCGCGGAGCTACCTCCTACGAGCAGTACTTC.